The 8 T cell receptor beta chains reported below all come from one sample, sequenced in a study of cytomegalovirus exposure and HLA in healthy donors. The PCR was carried out with 60 Vbeta primers and 13 Jbeta primers. Repertoires were generated with immunoSEQ multiplex PCR, while TCRdb's copy carries only in-frame clones and drops some. In the table there are about 89,000 clones, around 85% of which are singletons. The material sequenced was PBMCs. The receptors derive from a man in his forties or fifties in good health and CMV-seropositive.

J is TRBJ2-7 and V is TRBV27, with TRBD1 as a possible D gene (6 bases). The germline CDR1 and CDR2 sequences are MNHEY and SMNVEV (reference sequence). V lost 6 bases and J lost 7, with 19 bases in between. The CDR3 spans 14 residues. CDR3 bases: TGTGCCAGCAGACCCCCTCCCCCACAGGGTGAGCAGTACTTC. Encoded protein: CASRPPPPQGEQYF.

The genes are TRBV7-2 and TRBJ2-3; 7 bases fit TRBD2. The germline CDR1 and CDR2 sequences are SGHTA and FQGNSA. CDR3 length: 15 residues. Trimming at V came to 0 bases and at J to 8 bases, leaving 8 bases not matched to a gene. The CDR3 DNA is TGTGCCAGCAGCTTAGCTGGACTAGGCGACGGTACGCAGTATTTT. Protein sequence: CASSLAGLGDGTQYF.

The chain uses TRBV18 and TRBJ2-3; D remains unclear. V lost 3 bases to trimming and J lost 4 bases, with 8 bases between them. This CDR3 spans 13 amino acids. The germline V gene encodes CDR1 KGHSH and CDR2 LQKENI. CDR3 amino acids: CASSPLSSDTQYF. CDR3 bases: TGTGCCAGCTCACCCCTAAGTTCAGATACGCAGTATTTT.

The chain combines TRBV5-1 with TRBJ2-7, with 7 bases matching TRBD1. The CDR3 is 14 amino acids. The V gene end was trimmed by 4 bases and the J gene end by 3 bases; junction bases not matched to a gene: 7. Germline lookup yields CDR1 SGHRS and CDR2 YFSETQ. The CDR3 here is CASSPLGQNYEQYF. For the CDR3, the DNA is TGCGCCAGCAGCCCCCTGGGACAGAACTACGAGCAGTACTTC.

The chain links TRBV11-3 to TRBJ1-4; perhaps TRBD1 as D (5 bases). The CDR3 extends over 19 amino acids. Germline CDR1 is SGHNT and CDR2 is YENEEA. V lost 5 bases and J 0 bases, leaving 22 bases between the germline ends. CDR3 amino acids: CASSTIKRGGKATNEKLFF. CDR3 DNA: TGTGCCAGCAGCACGATAAAAAGGGGAGGTAAGGCAACTAATGAAAAACTGTTTTTT. The entire variable domain, with the rest obtained from reference TRBV11-3 and TRBJ1-4, is as follows: EAGVVQSPRYKIIEKKQPVAFWCNPISGHNTLYWYLQNLGQGPELLIRYENEEAVDDSQLPKDRFSAERLKGVDSTLKIQPAELGDSAVYLCASSTIKRGGKATNEKLFFGSGTQLSVL.

The chain combines TRBV7-2 with TRBJ2-7, with 11 bases lining up with TRBD1. This CDR3 has 15 amino acids. The V gene's germline CDR1 is SGHTA and CDR2 FQGNSA. Losses at the gene ends were 4 bases for V and 2 bases for J; bases not matched to a gene: 4. For the CDR3, the DNA is TGTGCCAGCAGCTCCGGGACAGGGGGGACCTACGAGCAGTACTTC. Its translation is CASSSGTGGTYEQYF.

The V call is TRBV15, the J call TRBJ1-2; 7 bases match TRBD1. CDR3 size: 14 residues. J gave up 7 bases and V 0 bases, and 5 bases lay outside the gene matches. Germline loops: CDR1 LNHNV, CDR2 YYDKDF (reference sequence). This CDR3 is CATSRDPRGVGYTF. Written as DNA, the CDR3 is TGTGCCACCAGCAGAGATCCCAGGGGGGTTGGCTACACCTTC.

This sequence joins TRBV29-1 and TRBJ2-3, with 10 bases fitting TRBD2. Looked up from germline, CDR1 is SQVTM and CDR2 is ANQGSEA. This CDR3 is 15 amino acids long. V shed 4 bases and J 5 bases; nucleotides not matched to a gene: 9. The CDR3 DNA reads TGCAGCGTTGTTGGTCTAGCGGGAGTACGAGATACGCAGTATTTT. Residues: CSVVGLAGVRDTQYF.